These T cell receptor beta chains were read from a single sample in a study of T cells in Graves' hyperthyroidism and ophthalmopathy. MiXCR was run by TCRdb on the multiplex PCR reads, yielding one entry per CDR3 protein. Of hundreds of thousands of distinct CDR3 sequences listed, under 25% are singletons. Sequenced: blood. The receptors derive from a man aged 25 to 40 with Graves' ophthalmopathy. Each CDR3 is given with its conserved first and last residue. A D gene is named only where the DNA matches it firmly. Clone sizes are given selectively: once, few, many, or a class where the clone is expanded.

j_call | clone_size | d_call | v_call | cdr3_aa | cdr3_nt
TRBJ1-2 | many | - | TRBV30 | CAWSPSLVGYTF | TGTGCCTGGAGTCCTTCGCTAGTAGGCTACACCTTC
TRBJ1-1 | many | - | TRBV27 | CASSLRALNTEAFF | TGTGCCAGCAGTTTACGGGCTTTGAACACTGAAGCTTTCTTT
TRBJ2-1 | many | TRBD1 | TRBV6-6 | CASSYPGTGVNEQFF | TGTGCCAGCAGTTACCCCGGGACAGGGGTCAATGAGCAGTTCTTC
TRBJ1-6 | few | TRBD1 | TRBV18 | CASSPGQGVSSPLHF | TGTGCCAGCTCACCCGGACAGGGGGTGAGTTCACCCCTCCACTTT
TRBJ1-1 | many | - | TRBV29-1 | CSAITGIGTEAFF | TGCAGCGCTATAACAGGGATTGGCACTGAAGCTTTCTTT
TRBJ2-6 | - | - | TRBV6-1 | CAGSPQASGANVLTF | TGTGCCGGCAGTCCTCAGGCCTCTGGGGCCAACGTCCTGACTTTC
TRBJ2-1 | many | TRBD2 | TRBV3-1 | CASSLSGTSGANEQFF | TGTGCCAGCAGCCTATCCGGGACTAGCGGGGCCAATGAGCAGTTCTTC
TRBJ2-7 | - | - | TRBV3-1 | CASSQGRGSRERGSYEQYF | TGTGCCAGCAGCCAAGGAAGGGGGAGCAGGGAAAGGGGCTCCTACGAGCAGTACTTC
TRBJ2-3 | many | - | TRBV28 | CASSLRRGTDTQYF | TGTGCCAGCAGTTTAAGACGGGGCACAGATACGCAGTATTTT
TRBJ1-6 | - | - | TRBV4-1 | CASRPENSPLHF | TGCGCCAGCAGGCCAGAGAATTCACCCCTCCACTTT
TRBJ2-1 | - | - | TRBV7-9 | CASSDPQRRHEQFF | TGTGCCAGCAGCGATCCCCAGCGCCGGCATGAGCAGTTCTTC
TRBJ1-2 | many | - | TRBV7-2 | CASSLDKAGGYTF | TGTGCCAGCAGCTTAGATAAGGCAGGTGGCTACACCTTC
TRBJ2-1 | - | - | TRBV12-5 | CASGSGTRDPNEQFF | TGTGCTAGTGGTTCCGGGACCAGGGACCCCAATGAGCAGTTCTTC
TRBJ2-6 | few | - | TRBV29-1 | CSVEMWRPSGSGDRTGANVLTF | TGCAGCGTTGAAATGTGGAGGCCGAGCGGCAGTGGTGATAGAACTGGGGCCAACGTCCTGACTTTC
TRBJ1-2 | - | TRBD1 | TRBV7-9 | CASSRDSSYYGYTF | TGTGCCAGCAGCCGGGACAGTTCCTACTATGGCTACACCTTC
TRBJ1-2 | many | - | TRBV11-2 | CASSLGSFYGYTF | TGTGCCAGCAGCTTGGGCAGTTTCTATGGCTACACCTTC
TRBJ1-1 | many | - | TRBV30 | CAWSVLGSRGTEAFF | TGTGCCTGGAGTGTACTCGGGTCCCGGGGCACTGAAGCTTTCTTT
TRBJ1-1 | many | - | TRBV28 | CASRGHVNTEAFF | TGTGCCAGCAGGGGACACGTTAACACTGAAGCTTTCTTT
TRBJ2-7 | many | TRBD2 | TRBV7-6 | CASSANPGLAGGNEQYF | TGTGCCAGCAGCGCCAACCCCGGACTAGCGGGAGGGAACGAGCAGTACTTC
TRBJ2-3 | few | - | TRBV5-4 | CASSFGQGDTDTQYF | TGTGCCAGCAGCTTCGGCCAGGGAGACACAGATACGCAGTATTTT
TRBJ1-4 | - | TRBD1 | TRBV7-9 | CASSTPQGAGEKLFF | TGTGCCAGCAGCACCCCTCAGGGGGCGGGGGAAAAACTGTTTTTT
TRBJ2-7 | many | - | TRBV7-2 | CASKRGEAAYEQYF | TGTGCCAGCAAAAGGGGGGAGGCGGCCTACGAGCAGTACTTC